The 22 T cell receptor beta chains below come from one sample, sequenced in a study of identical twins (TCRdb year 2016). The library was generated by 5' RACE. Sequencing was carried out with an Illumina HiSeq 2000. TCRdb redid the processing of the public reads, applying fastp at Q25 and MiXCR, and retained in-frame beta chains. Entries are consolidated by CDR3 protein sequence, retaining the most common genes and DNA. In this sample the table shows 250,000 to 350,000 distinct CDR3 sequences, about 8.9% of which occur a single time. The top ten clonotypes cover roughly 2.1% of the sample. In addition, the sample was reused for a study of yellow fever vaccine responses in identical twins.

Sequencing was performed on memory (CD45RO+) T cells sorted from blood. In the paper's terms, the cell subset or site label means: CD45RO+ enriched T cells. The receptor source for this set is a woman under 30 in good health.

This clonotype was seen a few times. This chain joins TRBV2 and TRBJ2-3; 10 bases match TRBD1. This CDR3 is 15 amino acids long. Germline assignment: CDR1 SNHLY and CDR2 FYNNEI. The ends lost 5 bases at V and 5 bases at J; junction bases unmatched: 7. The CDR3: CASSPTRDRGDTQYF. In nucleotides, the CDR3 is TGTGCCAGCAGTCCAACCCGGGACAGGGGAGATACGCAGTATTTT.

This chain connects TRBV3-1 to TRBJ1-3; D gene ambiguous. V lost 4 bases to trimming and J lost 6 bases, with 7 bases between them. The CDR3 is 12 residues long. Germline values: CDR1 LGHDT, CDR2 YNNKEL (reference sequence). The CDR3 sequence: CASSPIENTIYF. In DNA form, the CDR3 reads TGTGCCAGCAGCCCAATTGAAAACACCATATATTTT.

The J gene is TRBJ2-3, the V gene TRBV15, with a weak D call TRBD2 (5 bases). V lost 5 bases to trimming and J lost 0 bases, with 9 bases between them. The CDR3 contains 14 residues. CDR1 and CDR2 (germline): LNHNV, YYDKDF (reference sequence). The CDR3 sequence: CATSSGLSTDTQYF. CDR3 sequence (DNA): TGTGCCACCAGCTCAGGACTCAGCACAGATACGCAGTATTTT.

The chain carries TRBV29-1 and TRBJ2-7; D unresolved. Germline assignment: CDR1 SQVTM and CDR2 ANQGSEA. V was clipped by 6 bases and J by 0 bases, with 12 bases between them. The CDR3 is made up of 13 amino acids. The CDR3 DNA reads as TGCAGCGTCGCCAGTAGGTTCTCCTACGAGCAGTACTTC. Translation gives CSVASRFSYEQYF.

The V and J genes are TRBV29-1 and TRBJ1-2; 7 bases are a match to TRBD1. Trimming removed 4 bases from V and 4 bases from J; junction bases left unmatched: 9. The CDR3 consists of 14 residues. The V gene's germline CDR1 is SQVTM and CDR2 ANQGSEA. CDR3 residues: CSVAFRDRPYGYTF. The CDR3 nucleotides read TGCAGCGTTGCGTTTCGGGACAGACCCTATGGCTACACCTTC.

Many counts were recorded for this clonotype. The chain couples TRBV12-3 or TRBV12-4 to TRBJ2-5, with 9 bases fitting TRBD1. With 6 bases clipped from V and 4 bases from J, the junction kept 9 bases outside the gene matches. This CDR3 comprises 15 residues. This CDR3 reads CASSPGQGIIETQYF. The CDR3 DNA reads TGTGCCAGCAGCCCTGGACAGGGGATAATAGAGACCCAGTACTTC.

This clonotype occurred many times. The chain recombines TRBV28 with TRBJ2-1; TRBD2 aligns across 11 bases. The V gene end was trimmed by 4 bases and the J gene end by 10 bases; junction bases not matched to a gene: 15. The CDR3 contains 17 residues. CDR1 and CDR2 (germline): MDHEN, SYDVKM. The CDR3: CASSSMGLADLYGEQFF. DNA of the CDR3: TGTGCCAGCAGTTCCATGGGACTAGCGGATCTTTACGGGGAGCAGTTCTTC.

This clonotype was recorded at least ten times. CDR3 amino acids: CASRTETNTEAFF. DNA for the CDR3: TGCGCCAGCAGAACAGAAACGAACACTGAAGCTTTCTTT. The V call is TRBV5-1, the J call TRBJ1-1; D not resolved. V lost 5 bases and J 1 base, leaving 9 bases between the germline ends. Germline lookup yields CDR1 SGHRS and CDR2 YFSETQ. The CDR3 runs to 13 residues.

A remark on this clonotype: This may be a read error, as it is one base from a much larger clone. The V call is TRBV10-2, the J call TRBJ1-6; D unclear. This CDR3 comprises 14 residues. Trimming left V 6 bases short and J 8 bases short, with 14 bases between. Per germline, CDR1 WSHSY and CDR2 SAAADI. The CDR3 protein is CASRESGNDSPLHF. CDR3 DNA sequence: TGCGCCAGCAGGGAATCGGGGAACGATTCACCCCTCCACTTT.

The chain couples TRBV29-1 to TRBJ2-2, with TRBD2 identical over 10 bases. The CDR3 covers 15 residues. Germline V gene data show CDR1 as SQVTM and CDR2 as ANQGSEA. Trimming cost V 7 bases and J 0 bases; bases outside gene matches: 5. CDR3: CSAKLAGTNTGELFF. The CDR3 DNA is TGCAGCGCTAAACTAGCGGGAACGAACACCGGGGAGCTGTTTTTT.

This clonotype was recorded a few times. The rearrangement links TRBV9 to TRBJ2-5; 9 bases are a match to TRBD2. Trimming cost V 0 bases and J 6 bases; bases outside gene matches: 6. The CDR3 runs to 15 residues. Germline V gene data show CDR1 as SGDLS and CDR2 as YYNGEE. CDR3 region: CASSVGPSGAKTQYF. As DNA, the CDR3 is TGTGCCAGCAGCGTAGGCCCTAGCGGGGCCAAGACCCAGTACTTC.

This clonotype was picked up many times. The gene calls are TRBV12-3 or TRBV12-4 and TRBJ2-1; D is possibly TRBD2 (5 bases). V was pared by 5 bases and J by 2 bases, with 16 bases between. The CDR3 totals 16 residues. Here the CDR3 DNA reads TGTGCCAGCAGTCCGGACTCGAGACGACCCTACAATGAGCAGTTCTTC. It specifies CASSPDSRRPYNEQFF.

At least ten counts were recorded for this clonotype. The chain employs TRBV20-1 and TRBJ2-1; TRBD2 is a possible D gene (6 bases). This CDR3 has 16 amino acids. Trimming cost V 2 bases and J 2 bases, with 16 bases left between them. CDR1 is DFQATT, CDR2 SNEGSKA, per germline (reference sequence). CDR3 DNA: TGCAGTGCTAGATTATCCAGCGGGCGCACCTACAATGAGCAGTTCTTC. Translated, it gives CSARLSSGRTYNEQFF.

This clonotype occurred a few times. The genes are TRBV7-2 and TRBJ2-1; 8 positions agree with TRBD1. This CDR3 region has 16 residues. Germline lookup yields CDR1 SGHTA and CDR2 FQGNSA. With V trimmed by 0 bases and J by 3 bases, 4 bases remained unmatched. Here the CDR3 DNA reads TGTGCCAGCAGCTTAGCCGGGACAGGAATCTACAATGAGCAGTTCTTC. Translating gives CASSLAGTGIYNEQFF.

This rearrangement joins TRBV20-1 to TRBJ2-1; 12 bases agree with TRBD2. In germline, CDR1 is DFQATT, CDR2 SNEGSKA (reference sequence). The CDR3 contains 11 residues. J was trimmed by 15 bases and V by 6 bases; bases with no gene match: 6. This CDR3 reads CSAPLAGGGFF. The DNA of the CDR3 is TGCAGTGCACCACTAGCGGGGGGCGGGTTCTTC.

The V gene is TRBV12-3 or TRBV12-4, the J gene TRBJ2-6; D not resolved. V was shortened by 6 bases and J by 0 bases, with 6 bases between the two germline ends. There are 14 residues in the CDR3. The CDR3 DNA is TGTGCCAGCAGCCACAGCTCTGGGGCCAACGTCCTGACTTTC. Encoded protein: CASSHSSGANVLTF.

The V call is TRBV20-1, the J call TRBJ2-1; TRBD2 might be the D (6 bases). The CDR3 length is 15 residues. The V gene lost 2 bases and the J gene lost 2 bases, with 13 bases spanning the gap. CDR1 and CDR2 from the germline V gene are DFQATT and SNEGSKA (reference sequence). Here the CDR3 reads CSARIAAPTYNEQFF. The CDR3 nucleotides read TGCAGTGCTAGAATAGCGGCCCCCACCTACAATGAGCAGTTCTTC.

The CDR3 bases are TGTGCCAGCTCACCCGGTTGGGCTAATGAAAAACTGTTTTTT. It is translated as CASSPGWANEKLFF. V and J are TRBV18 and TRBJ1-4, with no clear D. V gave up 3 bases and J gave up 3 bases, with 8 bases separating them. The germline CDR1 and CDR2 sequences are KGHSH and LQKENI. The CDR3 contains 14 residues. The full variable domain, rest sourced from reference TRBV18 and TRBJ1-4, is NAGVMQNPRHLVRRRGQEARLRCSPMKGHSHVYWYRQLPEEGLKFMVYLQKENIIDESGMPKERFSAEFPKEGPSILRIQQVVRGDSAAYFCASSPGWANEKLFFGSGTQLSVL.

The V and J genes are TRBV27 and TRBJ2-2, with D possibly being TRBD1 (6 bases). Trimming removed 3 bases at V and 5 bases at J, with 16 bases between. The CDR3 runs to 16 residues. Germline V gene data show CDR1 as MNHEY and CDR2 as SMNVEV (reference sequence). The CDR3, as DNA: TGTGCCAGCAGTTTCCACAGGGCAGATGGGACCGGGGAGCTGTTTTTT. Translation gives CASSFHRADGTGELFF.

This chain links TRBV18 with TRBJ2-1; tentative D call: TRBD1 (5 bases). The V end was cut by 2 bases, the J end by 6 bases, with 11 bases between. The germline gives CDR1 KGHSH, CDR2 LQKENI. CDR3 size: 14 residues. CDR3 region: CASSPIQGGNEQFF. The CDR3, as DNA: TGTGCCAGCTCACCAATCCAGGGTGGCAATGAGCAGTTCTTC.

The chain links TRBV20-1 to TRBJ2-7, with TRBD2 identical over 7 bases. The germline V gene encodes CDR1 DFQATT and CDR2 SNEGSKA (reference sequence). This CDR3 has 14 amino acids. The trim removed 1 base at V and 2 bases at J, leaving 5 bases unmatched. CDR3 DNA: TGCAGTGCTAGAGGTCCGAGCGGGACCTACGAGCAGTACTTC. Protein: CSARGPSGTYEQYF.

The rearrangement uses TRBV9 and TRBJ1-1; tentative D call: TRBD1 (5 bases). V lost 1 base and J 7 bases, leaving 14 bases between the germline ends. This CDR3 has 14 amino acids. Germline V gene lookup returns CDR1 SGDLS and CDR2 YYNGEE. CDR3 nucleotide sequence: TGTGCCAGCAGCGTACCCGAGGGGAGTGATGAAGCTTTCTTT. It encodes CASSVPEGSDEAFF.